Below, one T cell receptor (beta chain) is given with its context. Its antigen is undetermined. TCRdb ran MiXCR on the PCR reads and lists one entry per CDR3 protein. The sample records around 470,000 distinct CDR3 sequences, over 20% being singletons. This entry belongs to a study of molecular identifiers for immune sequencing clone quantification. The study's findings and limits: Underestimated sizes of highly expanded clones could result from identical TCR molecules that share a barcode. For effector cells, clones above 20 RNA copies held over 97% of molecules; for naive cells, under 1%.

Input material: naive CD8+ T cells from blood, with Jurkat cell RNA spiked in. The subset was: FACS-sorted CD8+CD4-CCR7+CD45RA+ naive T cells. The clonotype originates from a human donor in good health. Some libraries in this study had Jurkat cell RNA spiked in.

CDR3 loop: CASSEVIAGFPFQETQYF. The CDR3 coding sequence is TGTGCCAGCAGTGAAGTGATAGCGGGGTTCCCATTTCAAGAGACCCAGTACTTC. The chain carries TRBV2 and TRBJ2-5, with 8 bases aligning to TRBD2. Germline values: CDR1 SNHLY, CDR2 FYNNEI. CDR3 length equals 18 residues. V trimming: 1 base; J trimming: 2 bases; junction bases outside the gene matches: 12.